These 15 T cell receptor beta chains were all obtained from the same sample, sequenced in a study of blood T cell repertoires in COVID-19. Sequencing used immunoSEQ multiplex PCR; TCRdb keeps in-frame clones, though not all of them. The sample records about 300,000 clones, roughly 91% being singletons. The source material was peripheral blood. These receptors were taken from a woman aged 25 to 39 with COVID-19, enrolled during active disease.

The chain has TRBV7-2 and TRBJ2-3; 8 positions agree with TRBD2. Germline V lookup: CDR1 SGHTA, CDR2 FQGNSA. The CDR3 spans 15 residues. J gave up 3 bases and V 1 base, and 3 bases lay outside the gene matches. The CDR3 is CASSLVRGVTDTQYF. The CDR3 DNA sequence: TGTGCCAGCAGCTTAGTGCGGGGGGTAACAGATACGCAGTATTTT.

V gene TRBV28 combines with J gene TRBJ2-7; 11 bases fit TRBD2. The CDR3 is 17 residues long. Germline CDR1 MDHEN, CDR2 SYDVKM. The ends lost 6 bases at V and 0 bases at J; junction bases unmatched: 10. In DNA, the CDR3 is TGTGCCAGCAGCCCCCTGCCACTAGCGGGGGCCTCCTACGAGCAGTACTTC. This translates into CASSPLPLAGASYEQYF.

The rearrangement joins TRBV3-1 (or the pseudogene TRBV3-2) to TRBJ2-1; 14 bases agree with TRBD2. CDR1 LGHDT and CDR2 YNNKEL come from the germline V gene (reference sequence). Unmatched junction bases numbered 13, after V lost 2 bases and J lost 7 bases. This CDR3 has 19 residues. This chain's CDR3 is CASSQLRLPGLAGGNEQFF. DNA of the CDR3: TGTGCCAGCAGCCAACTAAGGCTCCCCGGACTAGCGGGGGGAAATGAGCAGTTCTTC.

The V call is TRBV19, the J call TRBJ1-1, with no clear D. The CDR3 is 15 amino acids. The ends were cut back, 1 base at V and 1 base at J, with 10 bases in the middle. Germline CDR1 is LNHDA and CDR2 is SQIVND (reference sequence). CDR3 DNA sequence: TGTGCCAGTAGTATAGGACAAAATACGAACACTGAAGCTTTCTTT. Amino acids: CASSIGQNTNTEAFF.

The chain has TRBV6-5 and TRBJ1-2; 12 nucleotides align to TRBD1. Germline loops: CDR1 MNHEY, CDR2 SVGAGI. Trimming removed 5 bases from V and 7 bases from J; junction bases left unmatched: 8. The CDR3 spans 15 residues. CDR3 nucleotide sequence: TGTGCCAGCAGTCTGAGACCGGGACAGGGGGCTGGCTACACCTTC. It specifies CASSLRPGQGAGYTF.

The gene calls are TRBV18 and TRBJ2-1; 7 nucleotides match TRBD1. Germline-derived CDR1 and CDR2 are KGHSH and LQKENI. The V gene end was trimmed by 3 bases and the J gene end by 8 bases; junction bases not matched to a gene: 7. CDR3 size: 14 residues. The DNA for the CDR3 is TGTGCCAGCTCACCTTACAGGGGTTTCCATGAGCAGTTCTTC. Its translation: CASSPYRGFHEQFF. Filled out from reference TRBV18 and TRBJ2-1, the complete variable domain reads NAGVMQNPRHLVRRRGQEARLRCSPMKGHSHVYWYRQLPEEGLKFMVYLQKENIIDESGMPKERFSAEFPKEGPSILRIQQVVRGDSAAYFCASSPYRGFHEQFFGPGTRLTVL.

The CDR3 reads CATAGGDSSYNEQFF. As DNA, the CDR3 is TGTGCCACGGCGGGAGGGGATTCGTCCTACAATGAGCAGTTCTTC. V and J are TRBV10-3 and TRBJ2-1, with TRBD2 identical over 9 bases. Germline V gene data show CDR1 as ENHRY and CDR2 as SYGVKD. Losses at the gene ends were 10 bases for V and 1 base for J; bases not matched to a gene: 8. The CDR3 has 15 amino acids.

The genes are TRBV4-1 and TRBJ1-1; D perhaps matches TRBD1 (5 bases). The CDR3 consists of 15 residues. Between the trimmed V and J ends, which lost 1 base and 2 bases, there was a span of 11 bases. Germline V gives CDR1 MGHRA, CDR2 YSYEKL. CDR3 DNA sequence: TGCGCCAGCAGCCAAGCAGGGTTTCCAAACACTGAAGCTTTCTTT. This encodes CASSQAGFPNTEAFF.

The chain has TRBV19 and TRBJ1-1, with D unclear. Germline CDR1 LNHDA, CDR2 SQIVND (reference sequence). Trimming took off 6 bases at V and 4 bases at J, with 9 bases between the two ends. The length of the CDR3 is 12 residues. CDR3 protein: CASRAAGTEAFF. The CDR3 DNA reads TGTGCCAGTAGGGCCGCGGGCACTGAAGCTTTCTTT.

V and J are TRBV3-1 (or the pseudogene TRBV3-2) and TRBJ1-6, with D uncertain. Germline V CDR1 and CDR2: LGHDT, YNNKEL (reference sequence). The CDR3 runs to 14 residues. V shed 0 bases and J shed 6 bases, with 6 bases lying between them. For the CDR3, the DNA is TGTGCCAGCAGCCAAGATCGCGGTAATTCACCCCTCCACTTT. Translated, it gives CASSQDRGNSPLHF.

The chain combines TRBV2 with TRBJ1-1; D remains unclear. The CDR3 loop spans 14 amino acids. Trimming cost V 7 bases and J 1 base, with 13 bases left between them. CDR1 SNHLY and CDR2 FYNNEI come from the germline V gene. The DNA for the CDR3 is TGTGCCAGCACCCGCGTTCTCGGGAACACTGAAGCTTTCTTT. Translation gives CASTRVLGNTEAFF. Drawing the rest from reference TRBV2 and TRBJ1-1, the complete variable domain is EPEVTQTPSHQVTQMGQEVILRCVPISNHLYFYWYRQILGQKVEFLVSFYNNEISEKSEIFDDQFSVERPDGSNFTLKIRSTKLEDSAMYFCASTRVLGNTEAFFGQGTRLTVV.

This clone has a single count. CDR3 sequence (DNA): TGTGCCAGCATTAGACAGGGATCCTACGAGCAGTACTTC. Translating gives CASIRQGSYEQYF. This sequence joins TRBV6-6 and TRBJ2-7, with TRBD1 matching over 7 bases. J gave up 1 base and V 7 bases, and 4 bases lay outside the gene matches. Germline CDR1 reads MNHNY; CDR2 reads SVGAGI (reference sequence). This CDR3 has 13 amino acids.

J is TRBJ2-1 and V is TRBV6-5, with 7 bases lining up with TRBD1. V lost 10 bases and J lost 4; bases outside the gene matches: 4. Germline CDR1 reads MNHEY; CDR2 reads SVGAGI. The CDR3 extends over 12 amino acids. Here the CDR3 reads CATGTAYNEQFF. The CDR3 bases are TGTGCCACAGGGACAGCGTACAATGAGCAGTTCTTC.

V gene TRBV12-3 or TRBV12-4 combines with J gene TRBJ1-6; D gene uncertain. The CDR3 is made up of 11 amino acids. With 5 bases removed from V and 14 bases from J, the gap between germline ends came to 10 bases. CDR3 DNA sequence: TGTGCCAGCAGTCCGGGTCGGGCCCTCCACTTT. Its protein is CASSPGRALHF.

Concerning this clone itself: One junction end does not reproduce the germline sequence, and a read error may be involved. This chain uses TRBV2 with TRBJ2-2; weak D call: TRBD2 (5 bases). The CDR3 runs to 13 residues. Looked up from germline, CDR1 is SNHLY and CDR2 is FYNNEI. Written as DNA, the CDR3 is TGTGCCAGCAATAATAGACTCGACCGGGGAGCTGTTTTT. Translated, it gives CASNNRLDRGAVF.